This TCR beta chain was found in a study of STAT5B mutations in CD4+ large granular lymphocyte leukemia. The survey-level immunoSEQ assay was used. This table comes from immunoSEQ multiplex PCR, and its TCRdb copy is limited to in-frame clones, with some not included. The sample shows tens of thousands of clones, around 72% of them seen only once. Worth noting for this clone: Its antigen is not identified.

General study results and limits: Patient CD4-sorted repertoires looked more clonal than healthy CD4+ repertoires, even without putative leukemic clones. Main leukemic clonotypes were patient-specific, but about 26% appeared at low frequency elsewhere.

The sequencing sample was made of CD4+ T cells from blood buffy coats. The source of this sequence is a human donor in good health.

CDR3 DNA: TGTGCCACCCGGAGGGGGAGGTACGAGCAGTACTTC. Translating gives CATRRGRYEQYF. J is TRBJ2-7 and V is TRBV6-5, with D tentatively TRBD1 or TRBD2 (6 bases each). This CDR3 has 12 residues. Germline CDR1 MNHEY, CDR2 SVGAGI. Trimming removed 10 bases at V and 4 bases at J, with 14 bases between.